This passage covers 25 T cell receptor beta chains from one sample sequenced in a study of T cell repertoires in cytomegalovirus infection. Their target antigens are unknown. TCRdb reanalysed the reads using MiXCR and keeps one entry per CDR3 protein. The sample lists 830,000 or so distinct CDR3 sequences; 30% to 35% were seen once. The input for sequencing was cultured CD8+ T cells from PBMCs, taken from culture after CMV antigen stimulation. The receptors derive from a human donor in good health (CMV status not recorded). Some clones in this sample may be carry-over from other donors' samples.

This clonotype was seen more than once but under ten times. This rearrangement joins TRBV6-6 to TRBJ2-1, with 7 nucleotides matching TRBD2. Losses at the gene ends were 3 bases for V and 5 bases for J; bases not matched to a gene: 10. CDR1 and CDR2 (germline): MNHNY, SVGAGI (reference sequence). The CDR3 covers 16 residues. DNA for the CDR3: TGTGCCAGCAGTTATCCCTACGGGGGGAGAGACAATGAGCAGTTCTTC. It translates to CASSYPYGGRDNEQFF.

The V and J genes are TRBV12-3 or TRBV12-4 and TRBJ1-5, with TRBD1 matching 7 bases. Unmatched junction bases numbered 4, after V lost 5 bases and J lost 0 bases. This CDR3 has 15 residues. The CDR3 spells CASSGDSDSNQPQHF. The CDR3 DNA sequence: TGTGCCAGCAGTGGGGACAGTGATAGCAATCAGCCCCAGCATTTT.

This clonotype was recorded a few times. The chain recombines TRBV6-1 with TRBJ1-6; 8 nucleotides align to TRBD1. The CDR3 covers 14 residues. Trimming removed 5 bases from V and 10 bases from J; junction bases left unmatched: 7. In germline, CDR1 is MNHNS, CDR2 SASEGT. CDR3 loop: CASSLDREVSPLHF. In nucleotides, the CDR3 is TGTGCCAGCAGTTTGGACAGGGAGGTCTCACCCCTCCACTTT.

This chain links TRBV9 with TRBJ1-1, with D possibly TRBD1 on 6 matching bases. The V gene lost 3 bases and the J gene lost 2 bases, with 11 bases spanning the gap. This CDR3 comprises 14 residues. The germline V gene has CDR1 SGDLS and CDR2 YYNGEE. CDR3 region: CASSGNRVNTEAFF. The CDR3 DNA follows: TGTGCCAGCAGCGGGAACAGGGTCAACACTGAAGCTTTCTTT.

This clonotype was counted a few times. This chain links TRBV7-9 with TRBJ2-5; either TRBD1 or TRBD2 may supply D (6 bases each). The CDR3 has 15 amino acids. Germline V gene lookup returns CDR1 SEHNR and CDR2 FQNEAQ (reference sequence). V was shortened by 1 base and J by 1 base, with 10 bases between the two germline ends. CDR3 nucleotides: TGTGCCAGCAGCTTAGGTGGGGGGCGCCAAGAGACCCAGTACTTC. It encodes CASSLGGGRQETQYF.

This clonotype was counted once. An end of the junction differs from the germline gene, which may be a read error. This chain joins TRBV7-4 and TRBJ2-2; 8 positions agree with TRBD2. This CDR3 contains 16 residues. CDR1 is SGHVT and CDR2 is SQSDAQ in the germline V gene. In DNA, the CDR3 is TGTGTCAGCAGCTTGGTAGCGGGGAAGAACACCGGGGAGCTGTTTTTT. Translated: CVSSLVAGKNTGELFF.

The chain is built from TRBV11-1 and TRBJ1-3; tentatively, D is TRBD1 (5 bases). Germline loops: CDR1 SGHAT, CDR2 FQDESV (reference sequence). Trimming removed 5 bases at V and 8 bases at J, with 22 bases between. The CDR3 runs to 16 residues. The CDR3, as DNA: TGTGCCAGCAGCCCAGGAGGGGCGGTACCCTTGGACACCATATATTTT. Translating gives CASSPGGAVPLDTIYF.

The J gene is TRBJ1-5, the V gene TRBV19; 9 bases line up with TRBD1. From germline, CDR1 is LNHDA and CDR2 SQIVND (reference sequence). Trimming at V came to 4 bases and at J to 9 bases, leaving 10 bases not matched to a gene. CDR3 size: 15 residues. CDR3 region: CASSRRDRALGPQHF. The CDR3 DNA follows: TGTGCCAGTAGTAGGAGGGACAGGGCACTAGGGCCCCAGCATTTT.

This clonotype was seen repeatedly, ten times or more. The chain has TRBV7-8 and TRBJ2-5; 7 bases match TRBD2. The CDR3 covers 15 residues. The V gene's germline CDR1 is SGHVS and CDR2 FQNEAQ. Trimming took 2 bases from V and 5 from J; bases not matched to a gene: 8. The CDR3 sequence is CASSLSGEQVETQYF. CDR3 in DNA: TGTGCCAGCAGCTTAAGCGGGGAACAGGTGGAGACCCAGTACTTC.

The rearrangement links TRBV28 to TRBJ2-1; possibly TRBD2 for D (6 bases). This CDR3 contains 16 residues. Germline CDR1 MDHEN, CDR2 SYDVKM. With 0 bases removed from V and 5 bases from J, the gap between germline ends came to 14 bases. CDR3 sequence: CASSLWTGEGNNEQFF. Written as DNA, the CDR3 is TGTGCCAGCAGTTTATGGACGGGAGAAGGAAACAATGAGCAGTTCTTC.

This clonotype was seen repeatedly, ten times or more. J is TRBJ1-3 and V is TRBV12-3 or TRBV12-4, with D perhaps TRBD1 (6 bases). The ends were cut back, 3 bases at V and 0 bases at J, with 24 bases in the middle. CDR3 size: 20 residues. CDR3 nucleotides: TGTGCCAGCAGTTTTATTAACCCACTTGAAACAGGGCACTCTGGAAACACCATATATTTT. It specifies CASSFINPLETGHSGNTIYF.

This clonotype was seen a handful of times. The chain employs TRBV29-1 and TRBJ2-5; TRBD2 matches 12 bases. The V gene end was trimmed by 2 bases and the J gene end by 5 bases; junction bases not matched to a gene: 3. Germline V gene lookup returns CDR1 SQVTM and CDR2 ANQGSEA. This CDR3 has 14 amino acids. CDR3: CSVELAGGRETQYF. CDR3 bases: TGCAGCGTTGAACTAGCGGGGGGGCGGGAGACCCAGTACTTC. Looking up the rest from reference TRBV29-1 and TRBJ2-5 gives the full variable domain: SAVISQKPSRDICQRGTSLTIQCQVDSQVTMMFWYRQQPGQSLTLIATANQGSEATYESGFVIDKFPISRPNLTFSTLTVSNMSPEDSSIYLCSVELAGGRETQYFGPGTRLLVL.

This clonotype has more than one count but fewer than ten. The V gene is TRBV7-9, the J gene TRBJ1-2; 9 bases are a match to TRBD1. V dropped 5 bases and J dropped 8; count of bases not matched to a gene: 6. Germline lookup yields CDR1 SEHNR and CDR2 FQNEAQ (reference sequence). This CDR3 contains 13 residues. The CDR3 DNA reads TGTGCCAGCAGCGCTTCGGGACAGGGAGGCTACACCTTC. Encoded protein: CASSASGQGGYTF.

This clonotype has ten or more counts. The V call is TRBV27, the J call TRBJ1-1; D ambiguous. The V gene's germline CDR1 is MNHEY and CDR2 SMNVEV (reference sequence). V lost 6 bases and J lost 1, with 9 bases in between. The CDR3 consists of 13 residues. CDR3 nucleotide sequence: TGTGCCAGCAGCTTGTTAGGGAACACTGAAGCTTTCTTT. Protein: CASSLLGNTEAFF.

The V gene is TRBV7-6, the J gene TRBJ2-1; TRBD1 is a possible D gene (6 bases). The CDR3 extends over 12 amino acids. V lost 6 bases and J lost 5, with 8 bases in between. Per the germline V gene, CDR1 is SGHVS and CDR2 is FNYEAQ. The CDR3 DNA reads TGTGCCAGCAGGCGACAGGACAATGAGCAGTTCTTC. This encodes CASRRQDNEQFF.

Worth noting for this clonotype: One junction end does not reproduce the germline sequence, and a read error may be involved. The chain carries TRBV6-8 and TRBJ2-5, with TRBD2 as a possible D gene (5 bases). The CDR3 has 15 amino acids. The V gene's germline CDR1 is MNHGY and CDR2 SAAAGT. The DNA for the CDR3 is TGTGGCAGCAGTTCCTTACTAGGGCCCTTAGAGACCCAGTACTTC. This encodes CGSSSLLGPLETQYF.

The CDR3 region has the DNA TGTGCCAGTACCCTAAGGCAGCAGGGAGACCGGGATGGCTACACCTTC. Translating it yields CASTLRQQGDRDGYTF. The V gene is TRBV6-2 or TRBV6-3, the J gene TRBJ1-2; D might be TRBD1 (5 bases). Deletions cut 9 bases from V and 6 bases from J, with 26 bases between. In germline, CDR1 is MNHEY, CDR2 SVGEGT. The CDR3 totals 16 residues.

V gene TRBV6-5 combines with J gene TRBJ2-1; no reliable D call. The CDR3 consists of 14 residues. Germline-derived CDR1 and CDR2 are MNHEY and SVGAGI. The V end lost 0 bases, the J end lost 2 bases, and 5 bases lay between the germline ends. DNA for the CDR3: TGTGCCAGCAGTTACTCGATGGCCTACAATGAGCAGTTCTTC. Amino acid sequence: CASSYSMAYNEQFF.

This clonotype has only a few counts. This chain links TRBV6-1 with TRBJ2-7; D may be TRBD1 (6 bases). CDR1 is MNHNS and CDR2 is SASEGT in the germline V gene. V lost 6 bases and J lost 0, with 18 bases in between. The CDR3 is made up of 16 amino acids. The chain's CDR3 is CASRMQDSLNSYEQYF. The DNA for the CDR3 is TGTGCCAGCAGGATGCAGGACAGCCTGAACTCCTACGAGCAGTACTTC.

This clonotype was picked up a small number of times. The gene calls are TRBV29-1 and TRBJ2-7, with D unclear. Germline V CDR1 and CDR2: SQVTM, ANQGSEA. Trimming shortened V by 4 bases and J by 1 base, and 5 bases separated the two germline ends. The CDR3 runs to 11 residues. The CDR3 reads CSVGSSYEQYF. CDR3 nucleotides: TGCAGCGTTGGGAGTTCCTACGAGCAGTACTTC.

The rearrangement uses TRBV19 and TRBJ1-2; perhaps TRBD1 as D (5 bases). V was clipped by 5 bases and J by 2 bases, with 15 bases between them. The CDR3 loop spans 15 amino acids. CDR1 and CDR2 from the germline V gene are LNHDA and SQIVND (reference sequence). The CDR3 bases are TGTGCCAGTAGTTTCGCTTGGGGCCCCAACTATGGCTACACCTTC. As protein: CASSFAWGPNYGYTF.

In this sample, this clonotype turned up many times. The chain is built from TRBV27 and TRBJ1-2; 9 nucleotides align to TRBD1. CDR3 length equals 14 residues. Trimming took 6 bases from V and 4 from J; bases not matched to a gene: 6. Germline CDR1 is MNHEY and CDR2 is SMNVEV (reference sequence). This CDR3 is CASSPGTGSYGYTF. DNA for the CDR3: TGTGCCAGCAGCCCCGGGACAGGGTCCTATGGCTACACCTTC.

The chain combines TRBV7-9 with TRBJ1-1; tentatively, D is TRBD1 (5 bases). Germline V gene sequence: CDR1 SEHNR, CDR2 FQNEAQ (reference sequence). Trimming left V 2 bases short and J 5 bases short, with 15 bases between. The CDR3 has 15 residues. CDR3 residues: CASSLIIGGMTEAFF. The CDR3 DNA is TGTGCCAGCAGCTTAATTATTGGGGGAATGACTGAAGCTTTCTTT. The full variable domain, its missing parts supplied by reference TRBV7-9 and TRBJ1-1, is DTGVSQNPRHKITKRGQNVTFRCDPISEHNRLYWYRQTLGQGPEFLTYFQNEAQLEKSRLLSDRFSAERPKGSFSTLEIQRTEQGDSAMYLCASSLIIGGMTEAFFGQGTRLTVV.

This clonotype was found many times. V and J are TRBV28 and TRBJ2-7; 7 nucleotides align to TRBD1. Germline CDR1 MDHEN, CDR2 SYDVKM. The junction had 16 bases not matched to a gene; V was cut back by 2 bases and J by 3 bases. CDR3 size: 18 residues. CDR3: CASSLRWTGSTSNYEQYV. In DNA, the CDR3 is TGTGCCAGCAGTTTACGCTGGACAGGCTCAACTTCCAACTACGAGCAGTACGTC.

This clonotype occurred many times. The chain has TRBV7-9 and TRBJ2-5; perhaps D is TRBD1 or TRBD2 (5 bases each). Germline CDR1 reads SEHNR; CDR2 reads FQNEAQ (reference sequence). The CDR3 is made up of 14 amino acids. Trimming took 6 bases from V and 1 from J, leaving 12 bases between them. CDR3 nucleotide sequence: TGTGCCAGCAGGCCACCAGGGAGCCAAGAGACCCAGTACTTC. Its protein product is CASRPPGSQETQYF.